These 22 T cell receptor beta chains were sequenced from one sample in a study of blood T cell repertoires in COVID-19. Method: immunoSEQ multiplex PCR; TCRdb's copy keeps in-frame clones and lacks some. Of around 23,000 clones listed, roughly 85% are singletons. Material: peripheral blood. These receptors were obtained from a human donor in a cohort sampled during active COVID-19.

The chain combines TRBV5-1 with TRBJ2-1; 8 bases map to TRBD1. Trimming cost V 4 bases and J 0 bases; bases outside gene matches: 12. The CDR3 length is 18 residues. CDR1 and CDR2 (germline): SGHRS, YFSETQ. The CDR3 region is CASSPFRPTGGSYNEQFF. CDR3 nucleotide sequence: TGCGCCAGCAGCCCCTTTAGACCAACAGGGGGCTCCTACAATGAGCAGTTCTTC.

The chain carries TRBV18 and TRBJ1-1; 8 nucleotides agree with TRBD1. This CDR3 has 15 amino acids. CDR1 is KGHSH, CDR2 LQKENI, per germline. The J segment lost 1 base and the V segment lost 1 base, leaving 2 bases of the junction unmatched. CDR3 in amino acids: CASSPQQGGNTEAFF. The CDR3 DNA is TGTGCCAGCTCACCACAACAGGGGGGGAACACTGAAGCTTTCTTT.

For the CDR3, the DNA is TGTGCCACCCTGGATTCTTCGGGGTTTAGCACAGATACGCAGTATTTT. It encodes CATLDSSGFSTDTQYF. V usage is TRBV24-1 and J usage is TRBJ2-3, with D perhaps matching TRBD2 (5 bases). The CDR3 is 16 amino acids. V was clipped by 9 bases and J by 0 bases, with 18 bases between them. The V gene's germline CDR1 is KGHDR and CDR2 SFDVKD.

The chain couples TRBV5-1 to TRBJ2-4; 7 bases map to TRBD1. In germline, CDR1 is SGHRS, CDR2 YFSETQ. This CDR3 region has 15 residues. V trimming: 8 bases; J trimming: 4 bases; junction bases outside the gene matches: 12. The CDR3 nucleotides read TGCGCCAGTAAAGCTATCCCGGGACAGAAAAACATTCAGTACTTC. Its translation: CASKAIPGQKNIQYF.

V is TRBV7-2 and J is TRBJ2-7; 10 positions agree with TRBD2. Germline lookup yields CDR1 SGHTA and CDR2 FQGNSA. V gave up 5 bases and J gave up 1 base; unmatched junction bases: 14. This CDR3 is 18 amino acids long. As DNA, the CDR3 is TGTGCCAGCAGCCCCGTGCCCGTAGCGGGGGGCTCTTCCTACGAGCAGTACTTC. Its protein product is CASSPVPVAGGSSYEQYF.

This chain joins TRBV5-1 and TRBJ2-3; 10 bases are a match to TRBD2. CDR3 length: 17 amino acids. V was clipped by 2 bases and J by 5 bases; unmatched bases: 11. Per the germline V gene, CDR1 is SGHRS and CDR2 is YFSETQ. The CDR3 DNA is TGCGCCAGCAGCTTTTGGGGAAGCGGGGGGGCTGGAGATACGCAGTATTTT. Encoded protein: CASSFWGSGGAGDTQYF.

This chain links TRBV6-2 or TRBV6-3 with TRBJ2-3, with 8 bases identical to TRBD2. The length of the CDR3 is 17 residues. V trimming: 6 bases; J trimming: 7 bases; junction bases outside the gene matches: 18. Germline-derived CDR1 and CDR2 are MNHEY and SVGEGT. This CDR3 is CASSRAGGAGNGNTQYF. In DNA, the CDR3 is TGTGCCAGCAGCCGTGCGGGAGGCGCGGGGAATGGAAATACGCAGTATTTT.

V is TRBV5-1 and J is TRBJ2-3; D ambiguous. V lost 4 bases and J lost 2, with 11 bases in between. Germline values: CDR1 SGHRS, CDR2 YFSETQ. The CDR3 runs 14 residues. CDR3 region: CASSLNAITDTQYF. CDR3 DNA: TGCGCCAGCAGCCTTAACGCTATCACAGATACGCAGTATTTT.

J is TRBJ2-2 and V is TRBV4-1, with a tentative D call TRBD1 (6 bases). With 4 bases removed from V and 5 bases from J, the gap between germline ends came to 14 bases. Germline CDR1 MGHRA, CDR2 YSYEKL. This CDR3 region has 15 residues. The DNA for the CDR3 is TGCGCCAGCAGCCCTTTTCAGGGGAATACCGGGGAGCTGTTTTTT. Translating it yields CASSPFQGNTGELFF.

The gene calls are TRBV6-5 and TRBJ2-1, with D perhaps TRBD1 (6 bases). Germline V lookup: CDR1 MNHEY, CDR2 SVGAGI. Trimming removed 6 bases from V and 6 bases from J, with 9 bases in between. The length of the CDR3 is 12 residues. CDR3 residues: CASRQGGNEQFF. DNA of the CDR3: TGTGCCAGCAGACAAGGGGGCAATGAGCAGTTCTTC.

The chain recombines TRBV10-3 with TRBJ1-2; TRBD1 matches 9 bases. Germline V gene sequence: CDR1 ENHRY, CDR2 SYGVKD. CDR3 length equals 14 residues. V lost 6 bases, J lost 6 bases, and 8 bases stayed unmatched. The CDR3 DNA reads TGTGCCATCAGGAGGGACAGGGATTTCGATGGCTACACCTTC. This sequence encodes CAIRRDRDFDGYTF.

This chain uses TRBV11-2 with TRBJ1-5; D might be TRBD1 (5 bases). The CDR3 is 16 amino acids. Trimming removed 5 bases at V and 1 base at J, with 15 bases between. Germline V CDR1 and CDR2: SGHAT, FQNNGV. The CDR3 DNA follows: TGTGCCAGCAGCCCAGCATTTGGGGGGAGCAATCAGCCCCAGCATTTT. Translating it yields CASSPAFGGSNQPQHF.

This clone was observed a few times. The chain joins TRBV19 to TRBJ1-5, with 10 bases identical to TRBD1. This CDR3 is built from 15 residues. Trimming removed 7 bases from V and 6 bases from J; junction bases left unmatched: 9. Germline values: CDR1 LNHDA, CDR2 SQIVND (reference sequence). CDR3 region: CASTETGGRSQPQHF. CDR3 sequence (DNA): TGTGCCAGTACCGAGACAGGGGGCAGGAGTCAGCCCCAGCATTTT. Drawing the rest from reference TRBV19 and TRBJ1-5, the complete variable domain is DGGITQSPKYLFRKEGQNVTLSCEQNLNHDAMYWYRQDPGQGLRLIYYSQIVNDFQKGDIAEGYSVSREKKESFPLTVTSAQKNPTAFYLCASTETGGRSQPQHFGDGTRLSIL.

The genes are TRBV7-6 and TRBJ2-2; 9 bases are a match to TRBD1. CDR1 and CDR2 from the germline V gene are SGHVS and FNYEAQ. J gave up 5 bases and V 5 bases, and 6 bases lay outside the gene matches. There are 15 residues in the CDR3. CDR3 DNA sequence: TGTGCCAGCAGCCCCGGGACAGGGAGAACCGGGGAGCTGTTTTTT. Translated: CASSPGTGRTGELFF.

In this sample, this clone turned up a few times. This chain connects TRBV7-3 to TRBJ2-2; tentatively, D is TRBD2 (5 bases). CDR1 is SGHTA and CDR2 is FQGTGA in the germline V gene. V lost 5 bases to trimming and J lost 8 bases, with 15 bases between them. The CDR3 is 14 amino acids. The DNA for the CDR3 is TGTGCCAGCAGCCCCGTTGGGGAGCCTGGGGAGCTGTTTTTT. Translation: CASSPVGEPGELFF.

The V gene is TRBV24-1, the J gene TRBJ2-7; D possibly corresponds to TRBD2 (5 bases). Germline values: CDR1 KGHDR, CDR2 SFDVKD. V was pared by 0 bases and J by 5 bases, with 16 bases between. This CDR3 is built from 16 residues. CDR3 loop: CATSDLKGSTTNEQYF. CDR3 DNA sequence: TGTGCCACCAGTGATTTGAAGGGTTCGACGACTAACGAGCAGTACTTC.

CDR3 protein: CASSYTLTVPNYGYTF. The CDR3 coding sequence is TGTGCCAGCAGTTACACCCTGACAGTCCCAAACTATGGCTACACCTTC. The gene calls are TRBV6-5 and TRBJ1-2; tentative D call: TRBD1 (5 bases). The CDR3 spans 16 residues. V was cut by 2 bases and J by 2 bases, with 15 bases left in between. Germline assignment: CDR1 MNHEY and CDR2 SVGAGI.

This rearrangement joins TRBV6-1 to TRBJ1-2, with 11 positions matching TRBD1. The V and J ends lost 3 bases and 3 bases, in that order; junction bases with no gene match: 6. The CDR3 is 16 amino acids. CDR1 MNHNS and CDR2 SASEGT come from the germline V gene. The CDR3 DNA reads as TGTGCCAGCAGTGACCGGGACAGGGGGTATTACTATGGCTACACCTTC. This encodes CASSDRDRGYYYGYTF.

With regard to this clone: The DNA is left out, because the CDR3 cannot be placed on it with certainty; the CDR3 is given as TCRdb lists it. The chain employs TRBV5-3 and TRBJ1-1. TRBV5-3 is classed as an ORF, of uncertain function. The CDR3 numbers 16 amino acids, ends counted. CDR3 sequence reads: CARSFLSPGKNTEAFF.

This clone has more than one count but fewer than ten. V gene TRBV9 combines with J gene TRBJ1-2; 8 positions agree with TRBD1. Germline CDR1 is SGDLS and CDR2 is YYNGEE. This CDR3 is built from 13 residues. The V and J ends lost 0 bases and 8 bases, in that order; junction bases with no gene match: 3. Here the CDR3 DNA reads TGTGCCAGCAGCGTAGAACAGGGGGGAGGCTACACCTTC. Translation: CASSVEQGGGYTF. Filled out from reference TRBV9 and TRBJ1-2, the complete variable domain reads DSGVTQTPKHLITATGQRVTLRCSPRSGDLSVYWYQQSLDQGLQFLIQYYNGEERAKGNILERFSAQQFPDLHSELNLSSLELGDSALYFCASSVEQGGGYTFGSGTRLTVV.

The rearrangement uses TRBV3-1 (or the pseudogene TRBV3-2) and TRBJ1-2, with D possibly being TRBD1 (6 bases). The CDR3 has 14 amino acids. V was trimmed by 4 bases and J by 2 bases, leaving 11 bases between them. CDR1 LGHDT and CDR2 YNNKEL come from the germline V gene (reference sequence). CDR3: CASSRGTTNYGYTF. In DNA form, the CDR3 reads TGTGCCAGCAGCCGAGGGACAACCAACTATGGCTACACCTTC.

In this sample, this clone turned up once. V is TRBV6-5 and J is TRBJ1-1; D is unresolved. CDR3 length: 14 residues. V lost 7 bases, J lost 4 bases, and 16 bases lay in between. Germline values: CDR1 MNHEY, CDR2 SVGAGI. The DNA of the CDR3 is TGTGCCAGCACCAAAAATTCGGGAGGCACTGAAGCTTTCTTT. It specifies CASTKNSGGTEAFF.